This TCR beta chain is drawn from a study of T cells in localized non-small cell lung cancer. Germline V gene data show CDR1 as SGHTS and CDR2 as YDEGEE. The CDR3 consists of 16 residues. The germline V and J ends were trimmed by 4 bases and 2 bases, with 18 bases remaining between them. Study-level results: Tumor showed lower T cell clonality than uninvolved adjacent lung, where it was highest. Adjacent lung was found to contain a median approximately 62 of the top 100 tumor clones. One tumor region alone was sequenced, and heterogeneity therefore remains possible. Longer overall survival associated with higher blood T cell density; shorter survival with higher adjacent-lung clonality.

On this clone itself: Its antigen is not known.

Here immunoSEQ multiplex PCR was the method, and the copy in TCRdb shows in-frame clones only, minus some. The sample lists about 74,000 clones; around 85% were seen once. The chain has TRBV5-8 and TRBJ1-2; D ambiguous. The TCR comes from a female donor older than 55 with stage I lung adenocarcinoma. Sequences were derived from peripheral blood, sampled before any cancer treatment. Written as DNA, the CDR3 is TGTGCCAGCAGCACCTATGACCGGGGAGTCAACTATGGCTACACCTTC. This codes for CASSTYDRGVNYGYTF.